These 29 T cell receptor beta chains originate from one sample sequenced in a study of shared clonotypes between healthy human individuals. The protocol was immunoSEQ multiplex PCR, while the TCRdb copy is restricted to in-frame clones and leaves out a portion. Here the sample spans roughly 1 million clones, approximately 76% being singletons. Material: memory CD4+ T cells sorted from blood. Specified subset: CD45RA-negative fraction. The receptors come from a man between 18 and 35 years old in good health.

CDR3 in DNA: TGTGCCATCAGCTTCACTAGCGACGCCTACGAGCAGTACTTC. Translation: CAISFTSDAYEQYF. V is TRBV10-3 and J is TRBJ2-7, with TRBD2 identical over 7 bases. CDR1 and CDR2 (germline): ENHRY, SYGVKD. The CDR3 runs to 14 residues. The J segment lost 2 bases and the V segment lost 6 bases, leaving 7 bases of the junction unmatched.

Concerning this clone itself: This specimen includes other DNA sequences encoding the same CDR3. The chain is built from TRBV5-1 and TRBJ1-2; no reliable D call. Trimming cost V 0 bases and J 3 bases, with 9 bases left between them. From germline, CDR1 is SGHRS and CDR2 YFSETQ. The CDR3 is made up of 14 amino acids. CDR3 sequence (DNA): TGCGCCAGCAGCTTGGATCGGGGAGACTATGGCTACACCTTC. As protein: CASSLDRGDYGYTF.

V and J are TRBV7-2 and TRBJ2-5; D might be TRBD1 or TRBD2, each matching 5 bases. Trimming shortened V by 5 bases and J by 1 base, and 14 bases separated the two germline ends. The CDR3 has 15 amino acids. Germline V gives CDR1 SGHTA, CDR2 FQGNSA. The CDR3 DNA follows: TGTGCCAGCAGCACCCAGAGAGGGACCCAAGAGACCCAGTACTTC. Encoded protein: CASSTQRGTQETQYF.

This chain links TRBV7-3 with TRBJ2-1; tentative D call: TRBD1 (6 bases). CDR1 SGHTA and CDR2 FQGTGA come from the germline V gene. Trimming pared 3 bases from V and 0 bases from J, leaving 12 bases between. This CDR3 contains 16 residues. The CDR3 sequence is CASSLTGFSSYNEQFF. CDR3 in DNA: TGTGCCAGCAGCTTGACAGGTTTTAGCTCCTACAATGAGCAGTTCTTC.

The chain links TRBV5-1 to TRBJ1-2, with 9 bases lining up with TRBD1. Germline CDR1 reads SGHRS; CDR2 reads YFSETQ. V shed 4 bases and J 6 bases; nucleotides not matched to a gene: 7. The CDR3 covers 14 residues. CDR3 DNA sequence: TGCGCCAGCAGCCCAACAGGGGGCTCCAATGGCTACACCTTC. This sequence encodes CASSPTGGSNGYTF.

This sequence joins TRBV6-1 and TRBJ1-2, with 8 nucleotides matching TRBD1. V gave up 6 bases and J gave up 4 bases; unmatched junction bases: 7. CDR1 MNHNS and CDR2 SASEGT come from the germline V gene. The CDR3 has 14 amino acids. CDR3 protein: CASRAGTGIYGYTF. For the CDR3, the DNA is TGTGCCAGCAGGGCCGGGACAGGCATCTATGGCTACACCTTC.

For the CDR3, the DNA is TGTGCCAGAAGCTGTGACATTTATTCTCCCCGGGAGACCCAGTACTTC. Residues: CARSCDIYSPRETQYF. This chain links TRBV5-3 with TRBJ2-5, with D uncertain. TRBV5-3 counts as an open reading frame of uncertain function. V lost 3 bases, J lost 5 bases, and 20 bases lay in between. The CDR3 has 16 amino acids.

The V and J genes are TRBV20-1 and TRBJ2-1; D gene unclear. V gave up 1 base and J gave up 8 bases, with 6 bases separating them. Germline CDR1 and CDR2: DFQATT and SNEGSKA (reference sequence). The CDR3 is 11 amino acids. CDR3 protein: CSARAGYEQFF. The CDR3 DNA reads as TGCAGTGCTAGAGCCGGGTATGAGCAGTTCTTC.

The chain joins TRBV5-1 to TRBJ2-7, with unresolved D. In germline, CDR1 is SGHRS, CDR2 YFSETQ. The CDR3 runs to 15 residues. Trimming removed 0 bases at V and 4 bases at J, with 14 bases between. CDR3 region: CASSLEGRSAYEQYF. CDR3 in DNA: TGCGCCAGCAGCTTGGAGGGCAGGTCAGCGTACGAGCAGTACTTC.

J is TRBJ2-1 and V is TRBV9; 8 bases fit TRBD2. Germline V gene sequence: CDR1 SGDLS, CDR2 YYNGEE. The CDR3 extends over 16 amino acids. Trimming at V came to 0 bases and at J to 6 bases, leaving 8 bases not matched to a gene. Written as DNA, the CDR3 is TGTGCCAGCAGCGTAGTACCGGGAGGGACTGGCAATGAGCAGTTCTTC. Translation gives CASSVVPGGTGNEQFF.

CDR3 DNA sequence: TGTGCCAGTAGTACCCGGGCCCTTAATCAGCCCCAGCATTTT. Its protein product is CASSTRALNQPQHF. This rearrangement joins TRBV19 to TRBJ1-5, with no clear D. The CDR3 runs 14 residues. The V end was cut by 4 bases, the J end by 4 bases, with 11 bases between. Germline V gives CDR1 LNHDA, CDR2 SQIVND (reference sequence).

The chain joins TRBV6-1 to TRBJ1-1; D is ambiguous. With 10 bases removed from V and 0 bases from J, the gap between germline ends came to 12 bases. This CDR3 has 13 residues. From germline, CDR1 is MNHNS and CDR2 SASEGT. As DNA, the CDR3 is TGTGCCACCATTGGGGAGTTGAACACTGAAGCTTTCTTT. Its protein is CATIGELNTEAFF.

This clone was observed a handful of times. This sequence joins TRBV10-1 and TRBJ2-3; TRBD2 is a possible D gene (6 bases). This CDR3 contains 13 residues. CDR1 and CDR2 from the germline V gene are WNHNN and SYGVQD (reference sequence). The ends were cut back, 6 bases at V and 6 bases at J, with 13 bases in the middle. The CDR3: CASSPTRLDTQYF. In DNA form, the CDR3 reads TGCGCCAGCAGCCCGACTAGGTTGGATACGCAGTATTTT.

This clone was counted between two and nine times. This CDR3 reads CASSLQRDATGELFF. The CDR3 DNA reads as TGCGCCAGCAGCTTGCAGCGGGACGCCACCGGGGAGCTGTTTTTT. V and J are TRBV5-1 and TRBJ2-2, with 7 bases that match TRBD2. Trimming removed 1 base from V and 4 bases from J; junction bases left unmatched: 4. Per germline, CDR1 SGHRS and CDR2 YFSETQ. CDR3 length equals 15 residues.

This clone came up many times. The chain recombines TRBV4-3 with TRBJ1-2; 8 bases agree with TRBD1. V lost 4 bases to trimming and J lost 7 bases; unmatched junction nucleotides: 8. This CDR3 has 14 residues. Germline lookup yields CDR1 LGHNA and CDR2 YSLEER. CDR3: CASSPGQGIGGYTF. Written as DNA, the CDR3 is TGCGCCAGCAGCCCCGGACAGGGAATCGGTGGCTACACCTTC.

The chain joins TRBV30 to TRBJ1-3; possibly TRBD1 for D (6 bases). V was cut by 4 bases and J by 5 bases, with 12 bases left in between. The CDR3 consists of 13 residues. Per germline, CDR1 GTSNPN and CDR2 SVGIG (reference sequence). CDR3 DNA sequence: TGTGCCTGGAACGCCGGGGGCCGAAACACCATATATTTT. This sequence encodes CAWNAGGRNTIYF.

The chain combines TRBV6-6 with TRBJ1-2; the match to TRBD1 covers 11 bases. The CDR3 loop spans 16 amino acids. Germline assignment: CDR1 MNHNY and CDR2 SVGAGI (reference sequence). V lost 0 bases, J lost 8 bases, and 8 bases stayed unmatched. The CDR3 sequence: CASSYSSGQGAPGYTF. In DNA form, the CDR3 reads TGTGCCAGCAGTTACTCGAGTGGACAGGGGGCGCCGGGCTACACCTTC.

The V gene is TRBV5-1, the J gene TRBJ2-2; the match to TRBD2 covers 9 bases. The J segment lost 3 bases and the V segment lost 6 bases, leaving 3 bases of the junction unmatched. The CDR3 sequence is 14 residues long. The V gene's germline CDR1 is SGHRS and CDR2 YFSETQ. The CDR3 region has the DNA TGCGCCAGCAAGACTAGCGGAGACACCGGGGAGCTGTTTTTT. Amino acid sequence: CASKTSGDTGELFF.

Concerning this clone: Different DNA sequences within this sample yield the same CDR3. The gene calls are TRBV25-1 and TRBJ1-3; D is undetermined. CDR3 length: 14 amino acids. V was cut by 3 bases and J by 0 bases, with 6 bases left in between. Germline V CDR1 and CDR2: MGHDK, SYGVNS. This chain's CDR3 is CASSEPGSGNTIYF. For the CDR3, the DNA is TGTGCCAGCAGTGAGCCAGGCTCTGGAAACACCATATATTTT. The complete variable domain, with remaining parts taken from reference TRBV25-1 and TRBJ1-3, reads EADIYQTPRYLVIGTGKKITLECSQTMGHDKMYWYQQDPGMELHLIHYSYGVNSTEKGDLSSESTVSRIRTEHFPLTLESARPSHTSQYLCASSEPGSGNTIYFGEGSWLTVV.

The rearrangement links TRBV11-2 to TRBJ2-3, with 9 nucleotides matching TRBD2. The junction had 9 bases not matched to a gene; V was cut back by 5 bases and J by 6 bases. The CDR3 contains 15 residues. Germline-derived CDR1 and CDR2 are SGHAT and FQNNGV. The CDR3 sequence is CASSGSGRWVDTQYF. CDR3 DNA sequence: TGTGCCAGCAGCGGGAGCGGGAGGTGGGTTGATACGCAGTATTTT.

The genes are TRBV28 and TRBJ2-1; D gene ambiguous. The CDR3 has 14 residues. CDR1 is MDHEN and CDR2 is SYDVKM in the germline V gene. V was shortened by 5 bases and J by 2 bases, with 10 bases between the two germline ends. In DNA form, the CDR3 reads TGTGCCAGCAGTACCCAAACTCCCTACAATGAGCAGTTCTTC. It specifies CASSTQTPYNEQFF.

The chain joins TRBV28 to TRBJ1-5; TRBD1 might be the D (6 bases). Germline V gene data show CDR1 as MDHEN and CDR2 as SYDVKM. V was shortened by 6 bases and J by 6 bases, with 15 bases between the two germline ends. The length of the CDR3 is 14 residues. CDR3 sequence: CASSPQGTAQPQHF. The CDR3 DNA sequence: TGTGCCAGCAGCCCTCAGGGGACGGCTCAGCCCCAGCATTTT.

This chain joins TRBV7-2 and TRBJ2-7, with D tentatively TRBD1 (6 bases). Per the germline V gene, CDR1 is SGHTA and CDR2 is FQGNSA. There are 12 residues in the CDR3. The V end was cut by 10 bases, the J end by 5 bases, with 15 bases between. The CDR3 nucleotides read TGTGCCACACAGGGAGCCCGGAACGAGCAGTACTTC. This gives the protein CATQGARNEQYF.

This sequence joins TRBV7-2 and TRBJ1-6; TRBD1 matches at 7 bases. Unmatched junction bases numbered 8, after V lost 5 bases and J lost 10 bases. This CDR3 region has 14 residues. Germline V gene lookup returns CDR1 SGHTA and CDR2 FQGNSA. The CDR3 sequence is CASSAGTVLSPLHF. CDR3 coding DNA: TGTGCCAGCAGCGCTGGGACAGTTCTGTCACCCCTCCACTTT.

The genes are TRBV6-5 and TRBJ1-5, with 7 nucleotides matching TRBD1. The trim removed 6 bases at V and 3 bases at J, leaving 8 bases unmatched. The CDR3 extends over 15 amino acids. Germline lookup yields CDR1 MNHEY and CDR2 SVGAGI. CDR3 amino acids: CASSSQGGFNQPQHF. Written as DNA, the CDR3 is TGTGCCAGCAGCTCCCAGGGGGGATTCAATCAGCCCCAGCATTTT.

This clone has more than one count but fewer than ten. The chain uses TRBV2 and TRBJ1-1, with a weak D call TRBD1 (6 bases). The CDR3 covers 14 residues. V gave up 4 bases and J gave up 4 bases, with 13 bases separating them. Looked up from germline, CDR1 is SNHLY and CDR2 is FYNNEI. CDR3: CASSVQGEGTEAFF. The CDR3 region has the DNA TGTGCCAGCAGTGTACAGGGTGAGGGCACTGAAGCTTTCTTT.

The chain uses TRBV19 and TRBJ1-2; D unclear. Trimming cost V 9 bases and J 0 bases, with 14 bases left between them. The germline CDR1 and CDR2 sequences are LNHDA and SQIVND (reference sequence). There are 14 residues in the CDR3. In nucleotides, the CDR3 is TGTGCCAGCGCCGACGGCGGAGCTAACTATGGCTACACCTTC. It yields the protein CASADGGANYGYTF.

This chain joins TRBV2 and TRBJ1-5; D is unclear. There are 15 residues in the CDR3. The germline V gene encodes CDR1 SNHLY and CDR2 FYNNEI. The V end was cut by 3 bases, the J end by 3 bases, with 12 bases between. In nucleotides, the CDR3 is TGTGCCAGCAGTGATCTAGGCAAATTCAATCAGCCCCAGCATTTT. The encoded protein is CASSDLGKFNQPQHF.

A few counts support this clone. This specimen includes other DNA sequences encoding the same CDR3. The V call is TRBV9, the J call TRBJ2-2, with 12 bases matching TRBD1. CDR1 and CDR2 from the germline V gene are SGDLS and YYNGEE. The CDR3 extends over 15 amino acids. After removal of 3 bases from V and 4 bases from J, the junction contained 1 base not matched to a gene. CDR3 sequence (DNA): TGTGCCAGCAGCGAGGGACAGGGGGCCACCGGGGAGCTGTTTTTT. Amino acids: CASSEGQGATGELFF.